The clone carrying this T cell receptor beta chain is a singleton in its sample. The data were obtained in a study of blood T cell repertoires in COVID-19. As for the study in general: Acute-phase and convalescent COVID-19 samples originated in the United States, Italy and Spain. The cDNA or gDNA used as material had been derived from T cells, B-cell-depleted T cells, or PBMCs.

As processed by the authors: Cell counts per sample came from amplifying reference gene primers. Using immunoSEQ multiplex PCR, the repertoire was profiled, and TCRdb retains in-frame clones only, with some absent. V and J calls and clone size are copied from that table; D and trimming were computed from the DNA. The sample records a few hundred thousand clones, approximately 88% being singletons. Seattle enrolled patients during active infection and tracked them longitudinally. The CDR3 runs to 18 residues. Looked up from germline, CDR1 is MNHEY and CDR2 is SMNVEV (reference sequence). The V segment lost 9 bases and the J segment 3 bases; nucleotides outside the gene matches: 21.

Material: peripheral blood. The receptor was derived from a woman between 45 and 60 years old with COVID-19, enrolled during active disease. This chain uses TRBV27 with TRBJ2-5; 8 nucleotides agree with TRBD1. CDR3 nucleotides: TGTGCCAGGAGCTACCAACCTAGGGACAGGACTGCCGAAGAGACCCAGTACTTC. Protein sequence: CARSYQPRDRTAEETQYF.